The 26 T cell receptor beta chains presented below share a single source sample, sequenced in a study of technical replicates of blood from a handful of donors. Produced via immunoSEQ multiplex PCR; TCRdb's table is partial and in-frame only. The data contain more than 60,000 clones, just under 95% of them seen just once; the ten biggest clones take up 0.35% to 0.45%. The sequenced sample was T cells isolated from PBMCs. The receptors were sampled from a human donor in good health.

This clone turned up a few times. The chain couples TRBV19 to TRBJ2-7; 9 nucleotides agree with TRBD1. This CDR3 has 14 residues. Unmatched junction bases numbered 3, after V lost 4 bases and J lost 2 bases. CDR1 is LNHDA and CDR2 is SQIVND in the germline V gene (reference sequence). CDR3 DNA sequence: TGTGCCAGTAGTAGGACAGGGGAGGCCTACGAGCAGTACTTC. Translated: CASSRTGEAYEQYF.

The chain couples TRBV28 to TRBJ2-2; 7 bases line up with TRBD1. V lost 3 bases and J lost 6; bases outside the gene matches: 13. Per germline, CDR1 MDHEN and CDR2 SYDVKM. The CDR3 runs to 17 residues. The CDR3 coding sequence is TGTGCCAGCAGTTTTTGGGGACAGTTTTCAAGTTCCGGGGAGCTGTTTTTT. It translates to CASSFWGQFSSSGELFF.

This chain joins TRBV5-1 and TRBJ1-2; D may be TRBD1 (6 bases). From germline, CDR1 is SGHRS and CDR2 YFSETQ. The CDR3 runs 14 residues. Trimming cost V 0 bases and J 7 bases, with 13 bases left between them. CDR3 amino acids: CASSLGAGDSGYTF. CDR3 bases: TGCGCCAGCAGCTTGGGTGCAGGGGATTCTGGCTACACCTTC.

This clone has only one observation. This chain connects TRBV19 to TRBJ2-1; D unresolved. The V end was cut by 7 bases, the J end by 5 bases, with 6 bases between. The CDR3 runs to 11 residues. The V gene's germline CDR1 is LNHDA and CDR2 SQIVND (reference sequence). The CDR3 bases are TGTGCCAGTACTAGGAACAATGAGCAGTTCTTC. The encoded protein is CASTRNNEQFF.

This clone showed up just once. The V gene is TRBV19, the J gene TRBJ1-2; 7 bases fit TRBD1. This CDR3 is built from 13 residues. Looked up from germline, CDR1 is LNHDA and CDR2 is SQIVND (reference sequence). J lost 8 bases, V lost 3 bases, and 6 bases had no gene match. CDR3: CASSIGQADGYTF. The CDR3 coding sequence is TGTGCCAGTAGTATCGGACAGGCTGACGGCTACACCTTC. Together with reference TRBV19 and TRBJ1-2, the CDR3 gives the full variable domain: DGGITQSPKYLFRKEGQNVTLSCEQNLNHDAMYWYRQDPGQGLRLIYYSQIVNDFQKGDIAEGYSVSREKKESFPLTVTSAQKNPTAFYLCASSIGQADGYTFGSGTRLTVV.

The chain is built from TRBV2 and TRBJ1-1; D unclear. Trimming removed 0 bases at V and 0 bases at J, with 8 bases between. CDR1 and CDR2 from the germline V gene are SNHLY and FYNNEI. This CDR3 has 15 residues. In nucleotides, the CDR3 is TGTGCCAGCAGTGAAGCCGGGAAGATGAACACTGAAGCTTTCTTT. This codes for CASSEAGKMNTEAFF.

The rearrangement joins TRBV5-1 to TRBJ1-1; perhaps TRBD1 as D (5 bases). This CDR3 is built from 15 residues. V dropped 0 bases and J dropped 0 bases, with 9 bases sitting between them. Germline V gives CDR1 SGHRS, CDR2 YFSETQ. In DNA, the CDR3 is TGCGCCAGCAGCTTGGTTCCAGGGATGAACACTGAAGCTTTCTTT. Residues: CASSLVPGMNTEAFF.

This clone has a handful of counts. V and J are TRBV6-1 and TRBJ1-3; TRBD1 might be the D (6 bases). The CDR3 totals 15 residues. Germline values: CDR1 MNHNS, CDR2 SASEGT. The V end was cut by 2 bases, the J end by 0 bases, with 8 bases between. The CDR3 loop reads CASSEQDSSGNTIYF. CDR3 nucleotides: TGTGCCAGCAGTGAACAGGACAGCTCTGGAAACACCATATATTTT.

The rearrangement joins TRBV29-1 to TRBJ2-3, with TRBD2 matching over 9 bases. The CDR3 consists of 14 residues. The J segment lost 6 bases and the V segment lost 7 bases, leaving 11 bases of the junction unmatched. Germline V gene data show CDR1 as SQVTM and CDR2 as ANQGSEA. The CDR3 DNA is TGCAGCGGGCTTAGCGGGAGAGGGGCGGATACGCAGTATTTT. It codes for CSGLSGRGADTQYF.

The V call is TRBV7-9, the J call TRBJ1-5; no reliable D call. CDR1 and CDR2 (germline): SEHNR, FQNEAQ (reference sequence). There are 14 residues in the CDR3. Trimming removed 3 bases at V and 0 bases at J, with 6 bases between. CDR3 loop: CASSFSYSNQPQHF. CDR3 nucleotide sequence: TGTGCCAGCAGCTTTTCCTATAGCAATCAGCCCCAGCATTTT.

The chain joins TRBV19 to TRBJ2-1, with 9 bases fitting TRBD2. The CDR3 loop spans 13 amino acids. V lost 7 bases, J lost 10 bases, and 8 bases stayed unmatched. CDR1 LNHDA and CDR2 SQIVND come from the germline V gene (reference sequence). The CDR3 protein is CASKMREGLEQFF. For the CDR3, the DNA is TGTGCCAGTAAAATGCGGGAGGGCTTGGAGCAGTTCTTC.

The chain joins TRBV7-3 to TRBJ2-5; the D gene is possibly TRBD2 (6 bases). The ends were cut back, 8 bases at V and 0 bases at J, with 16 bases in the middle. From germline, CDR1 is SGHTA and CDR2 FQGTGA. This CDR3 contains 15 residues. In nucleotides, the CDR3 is TGTGCCAGCCGATTAAACCCGGGAGACCAAGAGACCCAGTACTTC. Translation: CASRLNPGDQETQYF.

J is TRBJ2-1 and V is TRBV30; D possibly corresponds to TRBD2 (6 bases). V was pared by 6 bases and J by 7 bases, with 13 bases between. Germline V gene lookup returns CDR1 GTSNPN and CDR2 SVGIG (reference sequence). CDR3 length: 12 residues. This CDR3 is CACLAGRNEQFF. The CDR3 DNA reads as TGTGCCTGCCTGGCAGGGAGGAATGAGCAGTTCTTC.

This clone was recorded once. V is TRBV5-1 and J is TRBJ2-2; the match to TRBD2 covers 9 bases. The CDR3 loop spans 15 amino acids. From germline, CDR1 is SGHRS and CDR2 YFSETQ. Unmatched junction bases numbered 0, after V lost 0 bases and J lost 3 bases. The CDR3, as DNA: TGCGCCAGCAGCTTGGGACTAGCGGACACCGGGGAGCTGTTTTTT. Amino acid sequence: CASSLGLADTGELFF.

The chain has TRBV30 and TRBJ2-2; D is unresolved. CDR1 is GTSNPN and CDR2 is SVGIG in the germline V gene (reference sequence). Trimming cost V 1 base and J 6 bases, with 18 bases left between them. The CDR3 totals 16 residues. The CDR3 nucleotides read TGTGCCTGGAGTGCCGACTTCAGTTATAAGCCCGGGGAGCTGTTTTTT. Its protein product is CAWSADFSYKPGELFF.

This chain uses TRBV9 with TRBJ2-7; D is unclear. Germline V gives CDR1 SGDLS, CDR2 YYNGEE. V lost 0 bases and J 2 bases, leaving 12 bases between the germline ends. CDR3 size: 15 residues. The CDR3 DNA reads TGTGCCAGCAGCGTAGGGCCAGGCGAAACCTACGAGCAGTACTTC. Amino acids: CASSVGPGETYEQYF.

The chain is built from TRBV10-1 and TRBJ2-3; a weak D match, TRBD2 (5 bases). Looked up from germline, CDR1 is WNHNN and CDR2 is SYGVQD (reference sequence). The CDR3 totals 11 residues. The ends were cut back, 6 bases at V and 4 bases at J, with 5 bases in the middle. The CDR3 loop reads CASSGADTQYF. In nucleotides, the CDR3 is TGCGCCAGCAGCGGGGCAGATACGCAGTATTTT.

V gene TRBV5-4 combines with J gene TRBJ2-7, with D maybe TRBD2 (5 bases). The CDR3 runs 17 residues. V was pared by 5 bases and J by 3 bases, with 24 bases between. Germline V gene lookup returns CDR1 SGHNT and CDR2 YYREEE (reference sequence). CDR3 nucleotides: TGTGCCAGCAGGCAAAACCCGGCTCTAGCCCCGAACTACGAGCAGTACTTC. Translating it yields CASRQNPALAPNYEQYF.

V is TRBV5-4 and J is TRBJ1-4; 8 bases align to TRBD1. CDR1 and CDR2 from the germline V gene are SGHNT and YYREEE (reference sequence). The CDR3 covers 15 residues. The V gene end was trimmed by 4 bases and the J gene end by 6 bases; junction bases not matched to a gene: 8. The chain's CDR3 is CASSQTGVEDEKLFF. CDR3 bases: TGTGCCAGCAGCCAGACAGGGGTTGAGGATGAAAAACTGTTTTTT.

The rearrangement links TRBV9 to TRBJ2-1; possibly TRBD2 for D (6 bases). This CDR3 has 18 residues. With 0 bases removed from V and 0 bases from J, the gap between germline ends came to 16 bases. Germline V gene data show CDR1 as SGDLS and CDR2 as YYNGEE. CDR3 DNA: TGTGCCAGCAGCGTAGCTCCGGTCGGACTAACCTCCTACAATGAGCAGTTCTTC. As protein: CASSVAPVGLTSYNEQFF.

The CDR3 spells CASSITGGTEAFF. DNA for the CDR3: TGCGCCAGCAGTATAACAGGGGGCACTGAAGCTTTCTTT. The chain links TRBV5-1 to TRBJ1-1, with 8 bases identical to TRBD1. The germline V gene encodes CDR1 SGHRS and CDR2 YFSETQ. This CDR3 comprises 13 residues. The junction had 4 bases not matched to a gene; V was cut back by 5 bases and J by 4 bases.

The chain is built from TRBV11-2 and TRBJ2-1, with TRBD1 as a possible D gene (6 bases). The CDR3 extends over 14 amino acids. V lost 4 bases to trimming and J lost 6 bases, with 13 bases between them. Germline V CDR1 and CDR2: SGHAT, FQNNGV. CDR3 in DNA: TGTGCCAGCAGCTGGGACCGGGACATCAATGAGCAGTTCTTC. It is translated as CASSWDRDINEQFF. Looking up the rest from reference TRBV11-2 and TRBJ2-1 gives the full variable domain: EAGVAQSPRYKIIEKRQSVAFWCNPISGHATLYWYQQILGQGPKLLIQFQNNGVVDDSQLPKDRFSAERLKGVDSTLKIQPAKLEDSAVYLCASSWDRDINEQFFGPGTRLTVL.

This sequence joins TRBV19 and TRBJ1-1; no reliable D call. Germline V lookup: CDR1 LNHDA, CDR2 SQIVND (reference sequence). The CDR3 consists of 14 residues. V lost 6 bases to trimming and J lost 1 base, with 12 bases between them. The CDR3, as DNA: TGTGCCAGTAGCCAACAAGGCGGGAACACTGAAGCTTTCTTT. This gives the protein CASSQQGGNTEAFF.

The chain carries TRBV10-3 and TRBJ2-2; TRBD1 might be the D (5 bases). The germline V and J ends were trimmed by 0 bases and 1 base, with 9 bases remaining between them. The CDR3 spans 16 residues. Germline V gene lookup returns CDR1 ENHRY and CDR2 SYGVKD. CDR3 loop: CAISESGHLNTGELFF. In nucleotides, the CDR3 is TGTGCCATCAGTGAGTCTGGACACTTGAACACCGGGGAGCTGTTTTTT.

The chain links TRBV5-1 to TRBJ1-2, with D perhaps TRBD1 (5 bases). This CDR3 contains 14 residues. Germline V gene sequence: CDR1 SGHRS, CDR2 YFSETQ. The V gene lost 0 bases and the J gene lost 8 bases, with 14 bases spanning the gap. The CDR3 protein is CASSLGSATEGYTF. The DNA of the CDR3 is TGCGCCAGCAGCTTGGGATCGGCGACAGAGGGCTACACCTTC. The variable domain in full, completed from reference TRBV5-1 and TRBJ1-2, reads KAGVTQTPRYLIKTRGQQVTLSCSPISGHRSVSWYQQTPGQGLQFLFEYFSETQRNKGNFPGRFSGRQFSNSRSEMNVSTLELGDSALYLCASSLGSATEGYTFGSGTRLTVV.

CDR3 sequence reads: CASSFGTGANTGELFF. The CDR3 DNA follows: TGTGCCAGCAGCTTTGGGACAGGGGCGAACACCGGGGAGCTGTTTTTT. This chain joins TRBV5-6 and TRBJ2-2; 10 bases match TRBD1. Trimming took 2 bases from V and 0 from J; bases not matched to a gene: 1. This CDR3 region has 16 residues. Germline V CDR1 and CDR2: SGHDT, YYEEEE.